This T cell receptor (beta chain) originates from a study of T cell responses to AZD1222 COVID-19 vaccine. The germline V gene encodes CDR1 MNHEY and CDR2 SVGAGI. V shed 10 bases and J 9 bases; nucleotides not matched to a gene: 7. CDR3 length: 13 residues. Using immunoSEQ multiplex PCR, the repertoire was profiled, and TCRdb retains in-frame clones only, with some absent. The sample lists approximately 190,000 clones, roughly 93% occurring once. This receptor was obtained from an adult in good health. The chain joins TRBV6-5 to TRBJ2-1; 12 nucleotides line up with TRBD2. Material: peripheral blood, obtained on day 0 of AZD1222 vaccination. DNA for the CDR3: TGTGCCACTCGACTAGCGGGAGAGATTGAGCAGTTCTTC. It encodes CATRLAGEIEQFF.